This T cell receptor (beta chain) was observed in a study of OX40 agonist ivuxolimab in advanced cancers. The wider study: Patients were roughly 83% male with ages roughly 20 to 85, mean about 60. Regarding the study as a whole: Some nonresponders additionally presented with little normalized T-cell clonal expansion. Not determined was the antigen specificity of the expanded peripheral T cells.

As for this clone: What it binds is not known.

TCRdb's table, derived via immunoSEQ multiplex PCR, lists solely in-frame clones and lacks some. Of about 67,000 clones in the sample, about 88% were seen once. CDR1 LNHDA and CDR2 SQIVND come from the germline V gene (reference sequence). This CDR3 contains 18 residues. V was pared by 1 base and J by 0 bases, with 9 bases of the junction left unmatched. V is TRBV19 and J is TRBJ2-5; 9 positions agree with TRBD1. This clonotype was sampled from an adult with an advanced solid tumor such as melanoma, head and neck, liver or kidney cancer. The input for sequencing was CD4+ or CD8+ T cells sorted from blood, taken in a trial of the OX40 agonist ivuxolimab. CDR3 protein: CASSIVGTGLGYQETQYF. The CDR3 nucleotides read TGTGCCAGTAGTATAGTAGGGACAGGGCTGGGATACCAAGAGACCCAGTACTTC.